This is a list of T cell receptor beta chains from one sample in a study of identical twins. Each CDR3 protein is one row after TCRdb ran MiXCR on the 5' RACE reads. The sample lists about 210,000 distinct CDR3 sequences; roughly 10% were seen once. Sequencing used memory (CD45RO+) T cells sorted from blood. The receptor set was obtained from a woman aged 18-29 years in good health. CDR3s include the opening cysteine and the closing phenylalanine or tryptophan. A D gene is named only where the DNA matches it firmly. Size is omitted from some rows. Given values are once, few, many or a class for expanded clones.

d_call	clone_size	v_call	j_call	cdr3_aa	cdr3_nt
-	-	TRBV6-1	TRBJ2-2	CASAIKGDTGELFF	TGTGCCAGCGCGATTAAAGGGGACACCGGGGAGCTGTTTTTT
TRBD1	-	TRBV20-1	TRBJ1-2	CSIVPGGGYGYTF	TGCTCGATTGTTCCAGGGGGCGGCTATGGCTACACCTTC
-	few	TRBV20-1	TRBJ1-1	CSAREFQKGDTEAFF	TGCAGTGCTAGAGAATTCCAGAAGGGGGACACTGAAGCTTTCTTT
-	-	TRBV6-5	TRBJ1-1	CASQRMNTEAFF	TGTGCCAGTCAGCGCATGAACACTGAAGCTTTCTTT
TRBD2	-	TRBV9	TRBJ2-1	CASSTRGTSGYNEQFF	TGTGCCAGCAGCACTCGCGGCACTAGCGGGTACAATGAGCAGTTCTTC
TRBD1	few	TRBV2	TRBJ1-6	CASSENRGTGSPLHF	TGTGCCAGCAGTGAGAACAGGGGTACAGGGTCACCCCTCCACTTT
TRBD2	few	TRBV6-1	TRBJ2-3	CASRGLAEGDTQYF	TGTGCCAGCCGAGGACTAGCGGAGGGGGATACGCAGTATTTT
-	many	TRBV12-3/TRBV12-4	TRBJ2-7	CASSLFSGEQYF	TGTGCCAGCAGTTTGTTTTCCGGCGAGCAGTACTTC
-	-	TRBV30	TRBJ2-5	CAWRGLVGETQYF	TGTGCCTGGAGAGGCCTTGTGGGGGAGACCCAGTACTTC
-	many	TRBV10-3	TRBJ1-1	CAISEQGLNTEAFF	TGTGCCATCAGTGAGCAGGGTTTGAACACTGAAGCTTTCTTT
-	-	TRBV6-2/TRBV6-3	TRBJ1-1	CASSYQQGLAFF	TGTGCCAGCAGTTATCAACAGGGTTTGGCTTTCTTT
-	-	TRBV7-3	TRBJ1-1	CASSFTSNTEAFF	TGTGCCAGCAGCTTTACTTCGAACACTGAAGCTTTCTTT
-	few	TRBV30	TRBJ2-3	CAWSSVADTQYF	TGTGCCTGGAGTTCGGTCGCAGATACGCAGTATTTT